This TCR beta chain was retrieved from a study of molecular identifiers for immune sequencing clone quantification. One entry per CDR3 protein results from TCRdb running MiXCR on the PCR reads. Of over 65,000 distinct CDR3 sequences listed, roughly 25% are singletons. As concerns this clonotype: One end of the junction fails to match germline, which may point to a read error.

CDR1 is LNHDA and CDR2 is SQIVND in the germline V gene (reference sequence). The CDR3 extends over 12 amino acids. The sequence was obtained from a human donor in good health. Some libraries in this study had Jurkat cell RNA spiked in. The chain has TRBV19 and TRBJ1-2, with D maybe TRBD1 (5 bases). The sequenced sample consisted of naive CD8+ T cells from blood, with Jurkat cell RNA spiked in. Subset given: FACS-sorted CD8+CD4-CCR7+CD45RA+ naive T cells. The CDR3 DNA reads as TGTGCCAGTAGTCATCGGGACCCCATCCCTCGCTTC. The encoded protein is CASSHRDPIPRF.